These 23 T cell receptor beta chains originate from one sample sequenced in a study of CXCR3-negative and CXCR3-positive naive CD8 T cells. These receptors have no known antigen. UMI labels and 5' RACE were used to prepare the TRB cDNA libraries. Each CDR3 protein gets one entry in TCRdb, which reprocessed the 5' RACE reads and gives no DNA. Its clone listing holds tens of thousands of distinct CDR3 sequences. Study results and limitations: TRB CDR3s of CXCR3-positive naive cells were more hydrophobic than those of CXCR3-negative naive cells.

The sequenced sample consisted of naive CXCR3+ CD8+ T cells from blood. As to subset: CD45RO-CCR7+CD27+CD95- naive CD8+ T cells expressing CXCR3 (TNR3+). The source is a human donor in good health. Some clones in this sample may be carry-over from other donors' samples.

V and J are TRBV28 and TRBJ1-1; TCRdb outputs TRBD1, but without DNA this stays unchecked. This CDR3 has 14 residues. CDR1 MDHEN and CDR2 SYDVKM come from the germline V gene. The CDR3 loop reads CASSFADRYTEAFF.

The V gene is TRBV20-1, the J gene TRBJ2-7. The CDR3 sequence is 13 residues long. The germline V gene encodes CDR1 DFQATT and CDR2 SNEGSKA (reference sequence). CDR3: CSATSGSSYEQYF.

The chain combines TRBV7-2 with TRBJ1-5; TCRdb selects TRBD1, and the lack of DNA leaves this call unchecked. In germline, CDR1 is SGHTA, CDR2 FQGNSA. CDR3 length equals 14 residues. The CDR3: CASSPGPFNQPQHF.

The CDR3 sequence: CATAGTRAMGDTQYF. The J gene is TRBJ2-3, the V gene TRBV15; checking the TCRdb D call of TRBD2 is not possible without DNA. Germline CDR1 LNHNV, CDR2 YYDKDF (reference sequence). The CDR3 sequence is 15 residues long.

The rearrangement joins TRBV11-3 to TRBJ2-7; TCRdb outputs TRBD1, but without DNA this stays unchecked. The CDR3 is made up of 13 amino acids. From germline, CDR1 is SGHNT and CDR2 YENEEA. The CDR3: CASSQGHSYEQYF.

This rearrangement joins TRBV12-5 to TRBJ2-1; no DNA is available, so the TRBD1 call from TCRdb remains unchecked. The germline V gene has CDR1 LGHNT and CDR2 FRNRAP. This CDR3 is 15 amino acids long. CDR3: CASGFPVGGLRQQFF.

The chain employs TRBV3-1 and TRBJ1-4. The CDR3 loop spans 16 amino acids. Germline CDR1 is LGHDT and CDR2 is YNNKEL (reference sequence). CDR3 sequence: CASSQDRGATNEKLFF. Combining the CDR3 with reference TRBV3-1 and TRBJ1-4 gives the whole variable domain DTAVSQTPKYLVTQMGNDKSIKCEQNLGHDTMYWYKQDSKKFLKIMFSYNNKELIINETVPNRFSPKSPDKAHLNLHINSLELGDSAVYFCASSQDRGATNEKLFFGSGTQLSVL.

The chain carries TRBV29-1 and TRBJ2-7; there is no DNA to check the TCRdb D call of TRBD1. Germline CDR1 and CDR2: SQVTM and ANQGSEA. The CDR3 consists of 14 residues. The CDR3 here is CSVVGQGDLYEQYF.

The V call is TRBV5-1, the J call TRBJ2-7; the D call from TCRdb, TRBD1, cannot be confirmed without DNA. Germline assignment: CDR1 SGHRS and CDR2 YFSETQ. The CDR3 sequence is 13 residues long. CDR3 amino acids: CASSYQTGNEQYF.

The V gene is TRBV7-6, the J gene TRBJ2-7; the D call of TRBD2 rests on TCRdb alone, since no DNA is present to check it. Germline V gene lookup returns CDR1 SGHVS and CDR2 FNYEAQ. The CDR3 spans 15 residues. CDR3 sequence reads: CASSPLAGGTYEQYF.

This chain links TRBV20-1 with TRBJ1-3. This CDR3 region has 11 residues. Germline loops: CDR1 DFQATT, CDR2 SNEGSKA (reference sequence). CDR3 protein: CSLSWGNTIYF.

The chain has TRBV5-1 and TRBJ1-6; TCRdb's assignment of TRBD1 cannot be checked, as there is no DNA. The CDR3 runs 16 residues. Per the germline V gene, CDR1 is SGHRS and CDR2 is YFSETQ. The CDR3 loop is CASSLEPQGPNSPLHF.

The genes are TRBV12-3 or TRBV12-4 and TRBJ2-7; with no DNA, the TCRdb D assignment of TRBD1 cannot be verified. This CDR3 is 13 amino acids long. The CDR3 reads CASSASPGQGLYF.

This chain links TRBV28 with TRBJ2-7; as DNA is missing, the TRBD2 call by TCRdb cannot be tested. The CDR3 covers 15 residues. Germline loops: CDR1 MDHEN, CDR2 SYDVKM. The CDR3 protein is CASSFSGGLSYEQYF.

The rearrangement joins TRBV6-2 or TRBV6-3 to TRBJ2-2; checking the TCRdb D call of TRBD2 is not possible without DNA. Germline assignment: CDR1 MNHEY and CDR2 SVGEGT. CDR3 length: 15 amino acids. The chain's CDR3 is CASRTGTGDTGELFF.

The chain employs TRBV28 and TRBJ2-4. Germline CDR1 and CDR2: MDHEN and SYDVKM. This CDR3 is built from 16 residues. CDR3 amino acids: CASSLGRRLAKNIQYF.

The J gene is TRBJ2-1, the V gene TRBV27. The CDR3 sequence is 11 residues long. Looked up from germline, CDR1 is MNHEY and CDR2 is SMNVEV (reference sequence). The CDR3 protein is CASSELNEQFF.

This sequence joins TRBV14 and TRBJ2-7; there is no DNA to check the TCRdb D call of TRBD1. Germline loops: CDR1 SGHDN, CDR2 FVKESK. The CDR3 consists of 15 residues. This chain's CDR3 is CASSQETGGPYEQYF.

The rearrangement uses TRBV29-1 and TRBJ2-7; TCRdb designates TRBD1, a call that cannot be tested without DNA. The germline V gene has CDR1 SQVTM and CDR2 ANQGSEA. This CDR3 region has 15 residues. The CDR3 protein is CSVEVLGGRFYEQYF.

CDR3 sequence reads: CASSLIQGEKLFF. J is TRBJ1-4 and V is TRBV27; TCRdb names TRBD1, which stays unverified in the absence of DNA. CDR3 size: 13 residues. The germline V gene has CDR1 MNHEY and CDR2 SMNVEV (reference sequence). The full variable domain, rest sourced from reference TRBV27 and TRBJ1-4, is EAQVTQNPRYLITVTGKKLTVTCSQNMNHEYMSWYRQDPGLGLRQIYYSMNVEVTDKGDVPEGYKVSRKEKRNFPLILESPSPNQTSLYFCASSLIQGEKLFFGSGTQLSVL.

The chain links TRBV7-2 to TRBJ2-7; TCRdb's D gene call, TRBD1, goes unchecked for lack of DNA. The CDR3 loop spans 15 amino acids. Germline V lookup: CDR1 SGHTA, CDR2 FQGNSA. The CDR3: CASSLDGYRVYEQYF.

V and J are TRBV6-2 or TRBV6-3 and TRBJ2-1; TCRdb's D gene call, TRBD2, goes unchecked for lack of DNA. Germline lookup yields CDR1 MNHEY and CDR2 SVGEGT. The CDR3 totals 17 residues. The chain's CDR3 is CASSYPRLAGDNNEQFF.

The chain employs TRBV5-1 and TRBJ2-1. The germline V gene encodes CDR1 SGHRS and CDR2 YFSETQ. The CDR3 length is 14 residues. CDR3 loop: CASSLTALNNEQFF.